The 4 T cell receptor beta chains given below trace back to one sample, sequenced in a study of T and B cells in COVID-19 patients. From blood, about 240-550 ng of genomic DNA served as TRB template. TRB rearrangements were amplified by multiplex PCR with BIOMED2 TRB-A/B primers. TCRdb redid the calling of the multiplex PCR reads with MiXCR, one entry per CDR3 protein. The table has over 10,000 distinct CDR3 sequences, around 25% seen once. The specimen was blood. These receptors were obtained from a human donor who had recovered from COVID-19.

This clonotype came up many times. This rearrangement joins TRBV5-4 to TRBJ2-7; possible D gene TRBD1, 6 bases. In germline, CDR1 is SGHNT, CDR2 YYREEE (reference sequence). V was shortened by 2 bases and J by 1 base, with 10 bases between the two germline ends. The length of the CDR3 is 14 residues. CDR3 sequence reads: CASSFGQGSYEQYF. The CDR3 nucleotides read TGTGCCAGCAGCTTCGGGCAGGGGTCCTACGAGCAGTACTTC.

V usage is TRBV6-1 and J usage is TRBJ1-6, with D tentatively TRBD1 (5 bases). With 0 bases removed from V and 3 bases from J, the gap between germline ends came to 12 bases. The CDR3 covers 17 residues. Germline CDR1 reads MNHNS; CDR2 reads SASEGT. CDR3 protein: CASSEALGADYNSPLHF. The CDR3, as DNA: TGTGCCAGCAGTGAAGCGCTCGGGGCCGACTATAATTCACCCCTCCACTTT.

This chain joins TRBV6-5 and TRBJ2-1; the match to TRBD2 covers 7 bases. Germline-derived CDR1 and CDR2 are MNHEY and SVGAGI. The J segment lost 6 bases and the V segment lost 8 bases, leaving 7 bases of the junction unmatched. The CDR3 has 13 residues. CDR3 bases: TGTGCCAGCGGGCGCGGGGGTGCCAATGAGCAGTTCTTC. Amino acids: CASGRGGANEQFF.

This clonotype is medium-sized (0.01 to 0.1%) by share. This chain links TRBV6-1 with TRBJ2-6, with TRBD1 matching 9 bases. The V and J ends lost 7 bases and 4 bases, in that order; junction bases with no gene match: 14. This CDR3 has 18 residues. Germline loops: CDR1 MNHNS, CDR2 SASEGT. This chain's CDR3 is CASIGTGIPLRGANVLTF. The CDR3, as DNA: TGTGCCAGCATAGGGACAGGGATTCCTTTAAGGGGGGCCAACGTCCTGACTTTC.